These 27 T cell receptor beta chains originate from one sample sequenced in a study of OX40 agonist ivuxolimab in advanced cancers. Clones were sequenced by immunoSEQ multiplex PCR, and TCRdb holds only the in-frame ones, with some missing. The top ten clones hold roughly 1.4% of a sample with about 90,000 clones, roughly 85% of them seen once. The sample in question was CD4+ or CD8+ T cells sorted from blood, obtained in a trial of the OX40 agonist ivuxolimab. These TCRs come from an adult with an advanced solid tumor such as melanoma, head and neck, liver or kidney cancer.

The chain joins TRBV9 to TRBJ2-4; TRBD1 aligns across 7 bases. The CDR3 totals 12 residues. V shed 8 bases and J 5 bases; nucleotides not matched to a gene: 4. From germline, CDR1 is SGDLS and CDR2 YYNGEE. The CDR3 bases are TGTGCCAGTGGGGACAGACAAAACATTCAGTACTTC. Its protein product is CASGDRQNIQYF. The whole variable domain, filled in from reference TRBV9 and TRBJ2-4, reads DSGVTQTPKHLITATGQRVTLRCSPRSGDLSVYWYQQSLDQGLQFLIQYYNGEERAKGNILERFSAQQFPDLHSELNLSSLELGDSALYFCASGDRQNIQYFGAGTRLSVL.

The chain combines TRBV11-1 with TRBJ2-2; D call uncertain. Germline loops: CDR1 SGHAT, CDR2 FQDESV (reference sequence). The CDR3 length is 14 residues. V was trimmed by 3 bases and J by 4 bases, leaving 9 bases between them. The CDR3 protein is CASSFGRRTGELFF. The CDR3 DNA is TGTGCCAGCAGCTTCGGTCGTCGCACCGGGGAGCTGTTTTTT.

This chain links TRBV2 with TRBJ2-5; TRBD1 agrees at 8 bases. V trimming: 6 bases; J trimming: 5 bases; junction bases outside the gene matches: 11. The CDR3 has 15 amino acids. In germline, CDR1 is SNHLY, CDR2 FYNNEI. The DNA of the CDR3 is TGTGCCAGCAGCTCCGGGACAGGCACCGTTGAGACCCAGTACTTC. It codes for CASSSGTGTVETQYF.

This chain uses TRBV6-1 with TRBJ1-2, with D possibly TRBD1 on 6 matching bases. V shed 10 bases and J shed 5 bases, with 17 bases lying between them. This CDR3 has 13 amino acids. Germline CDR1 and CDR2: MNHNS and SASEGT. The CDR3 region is CATPQGINYGYTF. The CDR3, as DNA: TGTGCCACCCCACAGGGTATTAATTATGGCTACACCTTC.

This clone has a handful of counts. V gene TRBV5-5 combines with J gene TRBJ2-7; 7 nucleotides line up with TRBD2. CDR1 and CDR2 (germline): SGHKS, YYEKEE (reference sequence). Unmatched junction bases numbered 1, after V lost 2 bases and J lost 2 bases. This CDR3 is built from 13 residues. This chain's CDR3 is CASSLAGTYEQYF. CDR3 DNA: TGTGCCAGCAGCTTAGCGGGAACCTACGAGCAGTACTTC. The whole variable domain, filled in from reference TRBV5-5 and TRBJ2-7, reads DAGVTQSPTHLIKTRGQQVTLRCSPISGHKSVSWYQQVLGQGPQFIFQYYEKEERGRGNFPDRFSARQFPNYSSELNVNALLLGDSALYLCASSLAGTYEQYFGPGTRLTVT.

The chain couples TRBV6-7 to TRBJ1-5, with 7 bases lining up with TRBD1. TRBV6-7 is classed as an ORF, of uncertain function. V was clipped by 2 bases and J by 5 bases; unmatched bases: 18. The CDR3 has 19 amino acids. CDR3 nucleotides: TGTGCCAGCAGTTACCCTGGGACAGAGAATCCAATCCTCTATCAGCCCCAGCATTTT. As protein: CASSYPGTENPILYQPQHF.

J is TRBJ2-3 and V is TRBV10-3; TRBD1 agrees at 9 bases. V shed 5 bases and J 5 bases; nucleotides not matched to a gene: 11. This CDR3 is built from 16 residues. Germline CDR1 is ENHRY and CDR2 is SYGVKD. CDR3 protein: CAISRSGTGFGDTQYF. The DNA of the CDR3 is TGTGCCATCAGTAGATCCGGGACAGGGTTTGGAGATACGCAGTATTTT.

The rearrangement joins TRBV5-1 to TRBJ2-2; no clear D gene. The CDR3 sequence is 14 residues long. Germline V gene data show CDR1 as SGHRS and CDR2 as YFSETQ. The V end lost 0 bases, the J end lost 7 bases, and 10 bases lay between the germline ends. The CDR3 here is CASSLGQRSGELFF. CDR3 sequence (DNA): TGCGCCAGCAGCTTGGGCCAAAGGAGCGGGGAGCTGTTTTTT.

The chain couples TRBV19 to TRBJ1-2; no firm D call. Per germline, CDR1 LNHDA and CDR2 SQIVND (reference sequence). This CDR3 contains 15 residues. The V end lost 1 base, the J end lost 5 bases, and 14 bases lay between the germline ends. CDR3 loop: CASSIVSRQMYGYTF. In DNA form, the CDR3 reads TGTGCCAGTAGTATAGTTTCGCGTCAGATGTATGGCTACACCTTC.

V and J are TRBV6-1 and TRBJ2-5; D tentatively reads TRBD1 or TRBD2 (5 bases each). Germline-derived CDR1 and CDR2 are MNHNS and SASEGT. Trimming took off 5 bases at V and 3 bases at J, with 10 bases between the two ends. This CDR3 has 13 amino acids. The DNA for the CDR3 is TGTGCCAGCAGTTATCAGGGAGAAGAGACCCAGTACTTC. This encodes CASSYQGEETQYF.

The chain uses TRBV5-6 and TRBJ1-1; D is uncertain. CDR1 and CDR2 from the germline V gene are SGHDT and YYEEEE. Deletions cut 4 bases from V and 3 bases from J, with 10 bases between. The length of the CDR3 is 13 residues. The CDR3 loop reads CASSLLIDTEAFF. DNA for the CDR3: TGTGCCAGCAGCCTTCTAATCGACACTGAAGCTTTCTTT.

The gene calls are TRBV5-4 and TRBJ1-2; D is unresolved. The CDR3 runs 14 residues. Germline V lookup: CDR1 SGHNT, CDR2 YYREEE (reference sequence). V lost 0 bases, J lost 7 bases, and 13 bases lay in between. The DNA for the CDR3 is TGTGCCAGCAGCTTGGTAAGGGCCGCGGGTGGCTACACCTTC. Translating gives CASSLVRAAGGYTF.

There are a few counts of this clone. Written as DNA, the CDR3 is TGTGCCAGCAGTGGGCGGGACAGGGGGCATGAAAAACTGTTTTTT. Encoded protein: CASSGRDRGHEKLFF. V gene TRBV28 combines with J gene TRBJ1-4; the match to TRBD1 covers 12 bases. With V trimmed by 5 bases and J by 6 bases, 4 bases remained unmatched. CDR3 length: 15 amino acids. CDR1 is MDHEN, CDR2 SYDVKM, per germline.

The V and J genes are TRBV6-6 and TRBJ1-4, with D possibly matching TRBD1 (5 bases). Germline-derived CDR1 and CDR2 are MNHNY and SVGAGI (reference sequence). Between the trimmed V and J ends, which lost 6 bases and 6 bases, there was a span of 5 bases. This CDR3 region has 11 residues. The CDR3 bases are TGTGCCAGCAGCAGGGATGAAAAACTGTTTTTT. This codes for CASSRDEKLFF.

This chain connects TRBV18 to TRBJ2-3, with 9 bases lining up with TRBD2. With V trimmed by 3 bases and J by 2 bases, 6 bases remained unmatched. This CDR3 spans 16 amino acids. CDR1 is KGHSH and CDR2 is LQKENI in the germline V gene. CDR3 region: CASSPRLAGTTDTQYF. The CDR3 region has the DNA TGTGCCAGCTCACCGAGGCTAGCGGGGACCACAGATACGCAGTATTTT.

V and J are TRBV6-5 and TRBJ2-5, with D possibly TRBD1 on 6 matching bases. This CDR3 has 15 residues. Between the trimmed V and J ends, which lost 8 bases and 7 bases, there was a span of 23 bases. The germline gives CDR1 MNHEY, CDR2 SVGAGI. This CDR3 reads CASCNGGVPGWTQYF. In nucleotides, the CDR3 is TGTGCCAGCTGTAATGGGGGCGTTCCAGGATGGACCCAGTACTTC.

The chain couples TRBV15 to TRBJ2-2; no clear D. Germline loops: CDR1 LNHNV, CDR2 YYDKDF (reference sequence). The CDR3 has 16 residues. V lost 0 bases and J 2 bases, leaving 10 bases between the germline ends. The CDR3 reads CATSRDQIRNTGELFF. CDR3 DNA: TGTGCCACCAGCAGAGATCAGATTCGAAACACCGGGGAGCTGTTTTTT.

The CDR3 here is CASTGPLAGGQQFF. Written as DNA, the CDR3 is TGTGCCAGCACCGGTCCACTAGCGGGAGGCCAGCAGTTCTTC. This chain uses TRBV7-9 with TRBJ2-1; 12 bases match TRBD2. The CDR3 has 14 residues. The germline gives CDR1 SEHNR, CDR2 FQNEAQ (reference sequence). The trim removed 7 bases at V and 11 bases at J, leaving 9 bases unmatched.

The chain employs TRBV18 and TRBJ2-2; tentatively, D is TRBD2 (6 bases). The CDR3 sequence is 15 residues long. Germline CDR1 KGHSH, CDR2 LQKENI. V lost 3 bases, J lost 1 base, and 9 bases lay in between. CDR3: CASSPSGGNTGELFF. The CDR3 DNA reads TGTGCCAGCTCACCCTCCGGGGGGAACACCGGGGAGCTGTTTTTT.

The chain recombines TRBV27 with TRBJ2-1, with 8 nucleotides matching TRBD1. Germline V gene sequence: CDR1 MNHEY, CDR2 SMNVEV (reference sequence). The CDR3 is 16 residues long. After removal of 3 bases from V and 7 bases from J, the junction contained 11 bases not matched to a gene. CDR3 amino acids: CASSFVNRGRRNEQFF. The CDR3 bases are TGTGCCAGCAGTTTCGTGAACAGGGGGAGGAGGAATGAGCAGTTCTTC.

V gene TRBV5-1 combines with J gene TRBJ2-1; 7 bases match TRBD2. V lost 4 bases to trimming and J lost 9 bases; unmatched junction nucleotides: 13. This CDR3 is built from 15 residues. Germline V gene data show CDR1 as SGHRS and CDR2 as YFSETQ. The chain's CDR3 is CASSPQVGRASEQFF. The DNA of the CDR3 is TGCGCCAGCAGCCCCCAAGTGGGGAGGGCCAGTGAGCAGTTCTTC.

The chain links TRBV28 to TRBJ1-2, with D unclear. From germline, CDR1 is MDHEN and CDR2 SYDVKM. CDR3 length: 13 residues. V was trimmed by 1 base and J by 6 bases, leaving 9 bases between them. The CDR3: CASSLLSRNGYTF. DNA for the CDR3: TGTGCCAGCAGTTTATTGTCCAGGAATGGCTACACCTTC.

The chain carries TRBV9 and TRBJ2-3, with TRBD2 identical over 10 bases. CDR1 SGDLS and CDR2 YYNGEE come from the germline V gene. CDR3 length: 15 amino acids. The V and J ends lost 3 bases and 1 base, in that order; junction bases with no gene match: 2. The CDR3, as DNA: TGTGCCAGCAGCGGGACTAGCGGACGCACAGATACGCAGTATTTT. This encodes CASSGTSGRTDTQYF.

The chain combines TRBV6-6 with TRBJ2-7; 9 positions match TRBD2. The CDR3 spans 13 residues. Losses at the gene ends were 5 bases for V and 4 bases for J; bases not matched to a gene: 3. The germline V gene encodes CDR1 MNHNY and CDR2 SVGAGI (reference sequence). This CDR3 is CASSRLAGYEQYF. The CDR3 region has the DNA TGTGCCAGCAGTAGGCTAGCGGGGTACGAGCAGTACTTC.

This CDR3 is CSVEGDRGVQFF. Written as DNA, the CDR3 is TGCAGCGTTGAAGGGGACAGGGGTGTGCAGTTCTTC. The rearrangement joins TRBV29-1 to TRBJ2-1; TRBD1 agrees at 10 bases. The CDR3 is 12 amino acids. The V gene's germline CDR1 is SQVTM and CDR2 ANQGSEA. V shed 1 base, J shed 12 bases, and the junction held 3 bases outside the gene matches.

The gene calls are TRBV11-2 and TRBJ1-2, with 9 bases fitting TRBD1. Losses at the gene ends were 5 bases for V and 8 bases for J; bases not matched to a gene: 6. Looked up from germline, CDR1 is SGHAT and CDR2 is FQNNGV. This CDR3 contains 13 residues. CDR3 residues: CASSPTGGWGYTF. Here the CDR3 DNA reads TGTGCCAGCAGCCCTACAGGGGGCTGGGGCTACACCTTC.

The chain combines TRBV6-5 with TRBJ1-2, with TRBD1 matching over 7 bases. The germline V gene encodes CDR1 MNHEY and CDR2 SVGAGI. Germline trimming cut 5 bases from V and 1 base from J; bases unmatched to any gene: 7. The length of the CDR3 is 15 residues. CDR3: CASSGPWDSNYGYTF. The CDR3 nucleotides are TGTGCCAGCAGTGGTCCCTGGGACAGTAACTATGGCTACACCTTC.